Presented here are 3 T cell receptor beta chains from one specimen sequenced in a study of cytotoxic CD8 clonotypes in ibrutinib-treated CLL. Measured with immunoSEQ multiplex PCR; TCRdb has only the in-frame clones, and not every one. This repertoire shows 20,000 to 30,000 clones, 68% found once; its top ten account for around 30%. The sequencing used PBMCs, collected after 24 months of ibrutinib treatment. All receptors come from a human donor with chronic lymphocytic leukemia.

The chain combines TRBV5-6 with TRBJ1-3; 9 nucleotides line up with TRBD1. Germline lookup yields CDR1 SGHDT and CDR2 YYEEEE. The length of the CDR3 is 16 residues. V dropped 3 bases and J dropped 0; count of bases not matched to a gene: 4. The CDR3 nucleotides are TGTGCCAGCAGCTGGGGACAGGGACACTCTGGAAACACCATATATTTT. The encoded protein is CASSWGQGHSGNTIYF.

The V call is TRBV12-5, the J call TRBJ1-3, with a weak D call TRBD1 (6 bases). This CDR3 has 18 residues. CDR1 and CDR2 from the germline V gene are LGHNT and FRNRAP. V lost 6 bases, J lost 0 bases, and 21 bases lay in between. CDR3 amino acids: CASGPTQGLGFSGNTIYF. The CDR3 DNA is TGTGCTAGTGGACCGACACAGGGACTGGGTTTCTCTGGAAACACCATATATTTT.

This clone was seen more than once but under ten times. Other DNA sequences in the same sample also yield this CDR3. The genes are TRBV11-3 and TRBJ2-1; D is possibly TRBD2 (6 bases). Germline lookup yields CDR1 SGHNT and CDR2 YENEEA. The CDR3 spans 14 residues. The ends were cut back, 5 bases at V and 1 base at J, with 9 bases in the middle. The CDR3 sequence is CASSPGGSYNEQFF. The DNA for the CDR3 is TGTGCCAGCAGCCCTGGAGGGTCCTACAATGAGCAGTTCTTC.